This is a list of T cell receptor beta chains from one sample in a study of blood T cells in healthy people across ages. TCRdb redid the calling of the 5' RACE reads with MiXCR, one entry per CDR3 protein. The sample lists approximately 600,000 distinct CDR3 sequences, approximately 50% occurring once. The specimen was blood. These receptors were collected from a man aged 60 to 69 in good health. The CDR3 runs from the conserved cysteine through the conserved F or W. Fields, in order: V gene, clone size, J gene, D gene, CDR3 protein, CDR3 DNA. A D gene is named only where the DNA matches it firmly. A row's size may be missing; if present it is once, few, many or a size class.

TRBV12-3/TRBV12-4	few	TRBJ2-7	-	CASSIRGSYEQYF	TGTGCCAGCAGTATACGAGGCTCCTACGAGCAGTACTTC
TRBV20-1	once	TRBJ2-7	-	CSARNRGRWYEQYF	TGCAGTGCTAGGAACCGAGGCAGGTGGTACGAGCAGTACTTC
TRBV7-2	few	TRBJ2-7	-	CASSPHGVSAQEQYF	TGTGCCAGCAGCCCTCATGGGGTTAGCGCTCAAGAGCAGTACTTC
TRBV3-1	few	TRBJ2-1	-	CASSQEHRERQFF	TGTGCCAGCAGCCAAGAGCACAGGGAACGGCAGTTCTTC
TRBV7-2	once	TRBJ1-4	TRBD1	CASSLVGQGTTNEKLFF	TGTGCCAGCAGCTTAGTAGGACAGGGGACAACTAATGAAAAACTGTTTTTT
TRBV29-1	-	TRBJ2-3	-	CSGRTDTQYF	TGCAGCGGCCGGACAGATACGCAGTATTTT
TRBV7-9	-	TRBJ2-6	-	CASSPRSPPGANVLTF	TGTGCCAGCAGCCCCCGCTCCCCGCCTGGGGCCAACGTCCTGACTTTC
TRBV4-1	-	TRBJ2-2	TRBD2	CASSRSGLVNTGELFF	TGCGCCAGCAGCCGATCGGGACTAGTCAACACCGGGGAGCTGTTTTTT
TRBV5-5	-	TRBJ1-2	-	CASSSKGGRDNYGYTF	TGTGCCAGCAGCTCAAAGGGGGGGAGGGATAACTATGGCTACACCTTC
TRBV14	-	TRBJ1-6	-	CASSQDGRASHF	TGTGCCAGCAGCCAGGACGGACGGGCATCCCACTTT
TRBV12-3/TRBV12-4	-	TRBJ1-2	-	CASSYGQQGYTF	TGTGCCAGCAGTTATGGACAGCAGGGCTACACCTTC
TRBV7-9	-	TRBJ1-6	-	CASSPGLVVHF	TGTGCCAGCAGCCCCGGACTTGTGGTCCACTTT
TRBV12-3/TRBV12-4	few	TRBJ2-5	-	CASSLGGSLKTQYF	TGTGCCAGCAGTCTCGGTGGCAGTCTGAAGACCCAGTACTTC
TRBV12-3/TRBV12-4	-	TRBJ2-7	-	CASSHTGTPGSYEQYF	TGTGCCAGCAGTCACACCGGGACACCGGGGAGCTACGAGCAGTACTTC
TRBV12-3/TRBV12-4	-	TRBJ2-2	TRBD2	CASTPLAGAGELFF	TGTGCCAGCACTCCCCTAGCGGGGGCCGGGGAGCTGTTTTTT
TRBV9	once	TRBJ2-3	-	CASSVAYRTDTQYF	TGTGCCAGCAGCGTAGCTTATCGCACAGATACGCAGTATTTT
TRBV12-3/TRBV12-4	-	TRBJ1-1	-	CASSPTRVAEAFF	TGTGCCAGCAGTCCCACGAGGGTAGCTGAAGCTTTCTTT
TRBV4-1	-	TRBJ1-6	-	CASSQGVPVRGRYNSPLHF	TGCGCCAGCAGCCAAGGTGTCCCAGTCCGGGGCCGATATAATTCACCCCTCCACTTT
TRBV5-4	-	TRBJ1-2	-	CASSTGGDPNYGYTF	TGTGCCAGCAGTACCGGTGGGGACCCTAACTATGGCTACACCTTC
TRBV15	few	TRBJ1-1	-	CATSRRTVNTEAFF	TGTGCCACCAGCAGACGGACAGTGAACACTGAAGCTTTCTTT
TRBV5-6	-	TRBJ2-1	TRBD1	CASSEGQVIYNEQFF	TGTGCCAGCAGTGAGGGACAGGTAATTTACAATGAGCAGTTCTTC
TRBV6-5	-	TRBJ2-6	-	CASTSRIAGANVLTF	TGTGCCAGCACGTCACGGATCGCTGGGGCCAACGTCCTGACTTTC
TRBV9	few	TRBJ2-5	-	CASSVRAGAQETQYF	TGTGCCAGCAGCGTGAGGGCGGGGGCCCAAGAGACCCAGTACTTC
TRBV10-3	-	TRBJ1-5	-	CAISSGTETGPQHF	TGTGCCATCAGTTCCGGGACTGAGACAGGGCCCCAGCATTTT
TRBV12-3/TRBV12-4	-	TRBJ1-1	TRBD1	CASRPGTANTEAFF	TGTGCCAGCAGACCCGGGACAGCGAACACTGAAGCTTTCTTT
TRBV5-1	few	TRBJ1-2	-	CASSLAQGVYGYTF	TGCGCCAGCAGCTTGGCCCAGGGAGTCTATGGCTACACCTTC
TRBV20-1	few	TRBJ2-1	-	CSANGGVEQFF	TGCAGTGCTAATGGAGGGGTTGAGCAGTTCTTC
TRBV12-3/TRBV12-4	-	TRBJ1-3	-	CASTLAAISGNTIYF	TGTGCCAGCACCCTGGCAGCGATCTCTGGAAACACCATATATTTT
TRBV2	-	TRBJ1-5	TRBD1	CASSGTGREDQPQHF	TGTGCCAGCAGTGGGACAGGGAGGGAGGATCAGCCCCAGCATTTT
TRBV27	-	TRBJ2-1	-	CASSRWENREQFF	TGTGCCAGCAGCCGTTGGGAAAACCGTGAGCAGTTCTTC
TRBV28	-	TRBJ1-2	-	CASSYGSGAVGYGYTF	TGTGCCAGCAGTTATGGAAGTGGGGCCGTCGGGTATGGCTACACCTTC
TRBV10-3	-	TRBJ2-1	TRBD2	CAIRPGLAGNEQFF	TGTGCCATCAGGCCCGGACTAGCGGGGAACGAGCAGTTCTTC